The 8 T cell receptor beta chains in this list originate from one sample, sequenced in a study of T-cell memory formation after mild COVID-19. MiXCR, applied by TCRdb to the 5' RACE reads, yields one record per CDR3 protein. This sample has roughly 130,000 distinct CDR3 sequences, with about a sixth found just once. The material sequenced was PBMCs or a T cell subset sorted from them (not recorded which). Every receptor here comes from a man aged 18 to 30 who had mild COVID-19 (a few samples of this study predate the infection). Cell type and time point are not known.

The rearrangement uses TRBV7-9 and TRBJ2-3, with 9 nucleotides matching TRBD1. Germline loops: CDR1 SEHNR, CDR2 FQNEAQ (reference sequence). The CDR3 spans 15 residues. Trimming cost V 4 bases and J 1 base; bases outside gene matches: 3. CDR3 protein: CASSSHRGRTDTQYF. Here the CDR3 DNA reads TGTGCCAGCAGCTCGCACAGGGGGCGCACAGATACGCAGTATTTT.

This clonotype was found a few times. The V gene is TRBV20-1, the J gene TRBJ2-3; 12 nucleotides match TRBD2. Trimming at V came to 3 bases and at J to 4 bases, leaving 2 bases not matched to a gene. Looked up from germline, CDR1 is DFQATT and CDR2 is SNEGSKA (reference sequence). The CDR3 consists of 14 residues. CDR3 sequence: CSARTSGGADTQYF. Written as DNA, the CDR3 is TGCAGTGCTAGGACTAGCGGGGGCGCAGATACGCAGTATTTT.

The rearrangement links TRBV12-3 or TRBV12-4 to TRBJ1-2; D unresolved. The germline V and J ends were trimmed by 2 bases and 8 bases, with 6 bases remaining between them. The CDR3 is 11 residues long. As DNA, the CDR3 is TGTGCCAGCAGTTTATGGCCGGGCTACACCTTC. This codes for CASSLWPGYTF.

The chain recombines TRBV30 with TRBJ2-7, with TRBD1 matching 7 bases. The CDR3 has 13 residues. The J segment lost 0 bases and the V segment lost 8 bases, leaving 7 bases of the junction unmatched. The germline V gene has CDR1 GTSNPN and CDR2 SVGIG (reference sequence). CDR3 residues: CATPRQGSYEQYF. CDR3 coding DNA: TGTGCCACCCCCCGACAGGGCTCCTACGAGCAGTACTTC. Variable domain in full (rest from reference TRBV30 and TRBJ2-7): SQTIHQWPATLVQPVGSPLSLECTVEGTSNPNLYWYRQAAGRGLQLLFYSVGIGQISSEVPQNLSASRPQDRQFILSSKKLLLSDSGFYLCATPRQGSYEQYFGPGTRLTVT.

The table lists this clonotype with many counts. This chain joins TRBV28 and TRBJ2-1, with 9 bases fitting TRBD2. Trimming at V came to 7 bases and at J to 5 bases, leaving 9 bases not matched to a gene. The germline CDR1 and CDR2 sequences are MDHEN and SYDVKM. The CDR3 consists of 15 residues. The CDR3: CASISLSGGNNEQFF. The CDR3, as DNA: TGTGCCAGCATTTCACTGAGCGGGGGGAACAATGAGCAGTTCTTC.

This clonotype was detected a few times. The chain recombines TRBV24-1 with TRBJ2-1; TRBD1 is a possible D gene (6 bases). The germline V gene has CDR1 KGHDR and CDR2 SFDVKD. V was pared by 7 bases and J by 1 base, with 7 bases between. The CDR3 is made up of 13 amino acids. DNA of the CDR3: TGTGCCACCAGGGACAGTTCCTACAATGAGCAGTTCTTC. Amino acids: CATRDSSYNEQFF.

The J gene is TRBJ2-7, the V gene TRBV23-1; unclear D gene. TRBV23-1 is labeled an ORF, and its function is uncertain. The V and J ends lost 4 bases and 4 bases respectively, with 5 bases between them. The CDR3 contains 11 residues. CDR3 bases: TGCGCCAGCAGTCTCCTTTACGAGCAGTACGTC. This translates into CASSLLYEQYV.

For this clonotype: One end of the junction varies from germline; a read error may be responsible. The CDR3 nucleotides are TGTGCCAGCAGCAGTGGACTAGCGGGGGGAGGCGGGGAGCTGATTTTT. This encodes CASSSGLAGGGGELIF. This sequence joins TRBV11-2 and TRBJ2-2, with 14 bases identical to TRBD2. The CDR3 has 16 residues. Germline values: CDR1 SGHAT, CDR2 FQNNGV.